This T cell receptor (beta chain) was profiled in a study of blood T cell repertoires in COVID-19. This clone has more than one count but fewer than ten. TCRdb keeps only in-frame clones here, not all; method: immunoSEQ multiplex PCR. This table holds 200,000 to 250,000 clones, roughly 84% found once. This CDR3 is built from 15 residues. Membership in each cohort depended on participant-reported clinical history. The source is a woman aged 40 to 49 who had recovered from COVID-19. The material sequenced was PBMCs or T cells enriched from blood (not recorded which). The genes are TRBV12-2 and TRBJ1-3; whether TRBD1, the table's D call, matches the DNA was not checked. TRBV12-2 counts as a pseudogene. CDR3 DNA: TGTGCAAGTCGCTTAGATCGCAGCTCTGGAAACACCATATATTTT. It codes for CASRLDRSSGNTIYF.